Shown below are 17 T cell receptor beta chains from a single sample sequenced in a study of blood T cell repertoires in COVID-19. The data were produced by immunoSEQ multiplex PCR, yet TCRdb's version contains in-frame clones alone and is incomplete. This repertoire shows approximately 490,000 clones, about 85% found once; its top ten account for 8% to 9.5%. The specimen was PBMCs or T cells enriched from blood (not recorded which). All receptors come from a woman in her fifties or sixties who had recovered from COVID-19.

This chain links TRBV2 with TRBJ2-6, with D perhaps TRBD1 (6 bases). The CDR3 has 15 amino acids. Germline CDR1 reads SNHLY; CDR2 reads FYNNEI. Trimming stripped 4 bases from V and 2 bases from J, with 9 bases between. The CDR3 sequence: CASSVGAPGANVLTF. For the CDR3, the DNA is TGTGCCAGCAGTGTGGGGGCCCCTGGGGCCAACGTCCTGACTTTC.

The CDR3 DNA follows: TGTGCCAGCACCACCCGGGGGTTCGGGGGTTCACCCCTCCACTTT. Amino acid sequence: CASTTRGFGGSPLHF. The gene calls are TRBV2 and TRBJ1-6, with D maybe TRBD1 (5 bases). The CDR3 runs 15 residues. Per the germline V gene, CDR1 is SNHLY and CDR2 is FYNNEI. Trimming cost V 7 bases and J 9 bases, with 19 bases left between them.

This sequence joins TRBV27 and TRBJ1-2, with 7 positions matching TRBD1. CDR3 length: 13 amino acids. Germline V lookup: CDR1 MNHEY, CDR2 SMNVEV (reference sequence). J lost 8 bases, V lost 2 bases, and 5 bases had no gene match. The CDR3 DNA follows: TGTGCCAGCAGTTTACTACAGGGGATGGGCTACACCTTC. Its protein is CASSLLQGMGYTF.

The chain couples TRBV2 to TRBJ2-6; possibly TRBD2 for D (6 bases). Per germline, CDR1 SNHLY and CDR2 FYNNEI. CDR3 length: 15 residues. Trimming removed 2 bases at V and 1 base at J, with 6 bases between. CDR3 in amino acids: CASSELASGANVLTF. DNA of the CDR3: TGTGCCAGCAGTGAACTAGCGTCTGGGGCCAACGTCCTGACTTTC.

The chain links TRBV12-3 or TRBV12-4 to TRBJ2-2; TRBD2 is a possible D gene (6 bases). Trimming stripped 6 bases from V and 6 bases from J, with 11 bases between. The CDR3 contains 13 residues. This CDR3 is CASRGGSPGELFF. As DNA, the CDR3 is TGTGCCAGCAGGGGGGGATCCCCCGGGGAGCTGTTTTTT.

The chain recombines TRBV3-1 (or the pseudogene TRBV3-2) with TRBJ2-3, with TRBD2 matching over 9 bases. Germline-derived CDR1 and CDR2 are LGHDT and YNNKEL (reference sequence). The V gene end was trimmed by 1 base and the J gene end by 3 bases; junction bases not matched to a gene: 14. This CDR3 is 19 amino acids long. The DNA of the CDR3 is TGTGCCAGCAGCCAAGGAAAGTTGTTGCGGGGGGGGTTGACAGATACGCAGTATTTT. It translates to CASSQGKLLRGGLTDTQYF.

This chain uses TRBV2 with TRBJ2-3; D is ambiguous. Germline V gives CDR1 SNHLY, CDR2 FYNNEI. The CDR3 extends over 12 amino acids. V gave up 6 bases and J gave up 6 bases, with 10 bases separating them. The CDR3 coding sequence is TGTGCCAGCAGCCGAAACATGGATACGCAGTATTTT. This sequence encodes CASSRNMDTQYF.

The chain links TRBV9 to TRBJ2-3; 10 nucleotides align to TRBD2. Unmatched junction bases numbered 6, after V lost 1 base and J lost 4 bases. This CDR3 comprises 16 residues. From germline, CDR1 is SGDLS and CDR2 YYNGEE. CDR3 sequence reads: CASSVLGTSEADTQYF. CDR3 nucleotide sequence: TGTGCCAGCAGCGTATTGGGGACTAGCGAAGCAGATACGCAGTATTTT. The full variable domain, completed using reference TRBV9 and TRBJ2-3, is DSGVTQTPKHLITATGQRVTLRCSPRSGDLSVYWYQQSLDQGLQFLIQYYNGEERAKGNILERFSAQQFPDLHSELNLSSLELGDSALYFCASSVLGTSEADTQYFGPGTRLTVL.

The V gene is TRBV24-1, the J gene TRBJ2-1, with 9 bases identical to TRBD2. The CDR3 sequence is 16 residues long. Germline V CDR1 and CDR2: KGHDR, SFDVKD. V was clipped by 0 bases and J by 5 bases; unmatched bases: 4. DNA for the CDR3: TGTGCCACCAGTGATTTGGCTAGCGGGGTCGACAATGAGCAGTTCTTC. Translating gives CATSDLASGVDNEQFF.

In regard to this clone: The sample contains more than one DNA sequence encoding this CDR3. The J gene is TRBJ2-1, the V gene TRBV18; 11 nucleotides line up with TRBD1. Germline-derived CDR1 and CDR2 are KGHSH and LQKENI. The V segment lost 3 bases and the J segment 2 bases; nucleotides outside the gene matches: 0. CDR3 size: 15 residues. The CDR3 reads CASSPGQGAYNEQFF. CDR3 nucleotide sequence: TGTGCCAGCTCACCGGGACAGGGGGCCTACAATGAGCAGTTCTTC.

V is TRBV12-5 and J is TRBJ2-6; 8 bases are a match to TRBD1. Germline CDR1 reads LGHNT; CDR2 reads FRNRAP. Losses at the gene ends were 2 bases for V and 0 bases for J; bases not matched to a gene: 9. The length of the CDR3 is 19 residues. Written as DNA, the CDR3 is TGTGCTAGTGGTTTGTACCCAACAGGGGGATTCTCTGGGGCCAACGTCCTGACTTTC. It codes for CASGLYPTGGFSGANVLTF.

V usage is TRBV12-5 and J usage is TRBJ2-5, with 8 bases fitting TRBD1. The CDR3 consists of 15 residues. Germline V gene data show CDR1 as LGHNT and CDR2 as FRNRAP. V was clipped by 3 bases and J by 2 bases; unmatched bases: 5. CDR3 sequence (DNA): TGTGCTAGTGGTTTCCCGACAGGGGAACAAGAGACCCAGTACTTC. Its protein product is CASGFPTGEQETQYF. Full variable domain (remainder filled in from reference TRBV12-5 and TRBJ2-5): DARVTQTPRHKVTEMGQEVTMRCQPILGHNTVFWYRQTMMQGLELLAYFRNRAPLDDSGMPKDRFSAEMPDATLATLKIQPSEPRDSAVYFCASGFPTGEQETQYFGPGTRLLVL.

The V call is TRBV27, the J call TRBJ2-1; D may be TRBD1 (6 bases). V lost 7 bases and J lost 6, with 22 bases in between. Per the germline V gene, CDR1 is MNHEY and CDR2 is SMNVEV (reference sequence). CDR3 size: 16 residues. CDR3 DNA: TGTGCCAGCAATTCTATCCGGAACGGACAGTCCAATGAGCAGTTCTTC. Protein: CASNSIRNGQSNEQFF.

J is TRBJ1-2 and V is TRBV6-2 or TRBV6-3, with 8 bases aligning to TRBD1. V shed 7 bases, J shed 6 bases, and the junction held 16 bases outside the gene matches. Germline V gives CDR1 MNHEY, CDR2 SVGEGT. This CDR3 spans 16 amino acids. In DNA, the CDR3 is TGTGCCAGCAACCCCACCGGGACAGGATCTAGAAATGGCTACACCTTC. As protein: CASNPTGTGSRNGYTF.

V and J are TRBV7-9 and TRBJ2-1, with 9 bases lining up with TRBD1. The V gene's germline CDR1 is SEHNR and CDR2 FQNEAQ (reference sequence). The CDR3 extends over 16 amino acids. V was pared by 5 bases and J by 0 bases, with 5 bases of the junction left unmatched. CDR3 region: CASSMTGGFSYNEQFF. CDR3 nucleotides: TGTGCCAGCAGCATGACAGGGGGTTTCTCCTACAATGAGCAGTTCTTC.

The chain recombines TRBV27 with TRBJ1-2; the D gene is possibly TRBD1 (5 bases). Germline values: CDR1 MNHEY, CDR2 SMNVEV (reference sequence). This CDR3 spans 16 amino acids. V dropped 3 bases and J dropped 3 bases, with 17 bases sitting between them. For the CDR3, the DNA is TGTGCCAGCAGTTTTGACCCGGGGGGGAAAGACTATGGCTACACCTTC. Protein: CASSFDPGGKDYGYTF.

This chain connects TRBV29-1 to TRBJ1-1; 8 bases are shared with TRBD1. The CDR3 totals 15 residues. The germline V gene encodes CDR1 SQVTM and CDR2 ANQGSEA. V lost 4 bases to trimming and J lost 0 bases; unmatched junction nucleotides: 7. The CDR3 coding sequence is TGCAGCGTTGGGGGGACAGGTCGTTTGAACACTGAAGCTTTCTTT. This gives the protein CSVGGTGRLNTEAFF.